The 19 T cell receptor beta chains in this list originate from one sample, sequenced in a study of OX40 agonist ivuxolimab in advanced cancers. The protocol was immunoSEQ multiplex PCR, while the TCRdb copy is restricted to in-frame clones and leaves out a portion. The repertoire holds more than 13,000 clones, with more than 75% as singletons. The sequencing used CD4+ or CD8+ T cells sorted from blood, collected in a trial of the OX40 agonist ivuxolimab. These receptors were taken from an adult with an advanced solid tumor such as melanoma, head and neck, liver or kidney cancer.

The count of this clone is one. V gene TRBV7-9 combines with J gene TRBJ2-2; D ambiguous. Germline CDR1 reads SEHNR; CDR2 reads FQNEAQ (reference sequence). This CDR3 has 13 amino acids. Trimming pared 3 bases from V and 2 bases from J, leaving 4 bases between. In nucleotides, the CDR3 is TGTGCCAGCAGCTTGGATAACACCGGGGAGCTGTTTTTT. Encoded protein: CASSLDNTGELFF.

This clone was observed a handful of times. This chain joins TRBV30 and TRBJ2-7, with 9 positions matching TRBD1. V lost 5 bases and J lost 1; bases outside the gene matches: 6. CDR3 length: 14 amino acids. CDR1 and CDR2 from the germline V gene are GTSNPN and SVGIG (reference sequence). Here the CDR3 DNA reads TGTGCCTGGGATTCCGGGACAGGGTCCTACGAGCAGTACTTC. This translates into CAWDSGTGSYEQYF.

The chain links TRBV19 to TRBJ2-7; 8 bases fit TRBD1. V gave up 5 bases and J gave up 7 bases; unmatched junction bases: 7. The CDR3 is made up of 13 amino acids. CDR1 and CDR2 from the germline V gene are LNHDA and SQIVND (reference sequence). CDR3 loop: CASSFRGQKEQYF. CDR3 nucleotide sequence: TGTGCCAGTAGTTTCAGGGGGCAGAAAGAGCAGTACTTC.

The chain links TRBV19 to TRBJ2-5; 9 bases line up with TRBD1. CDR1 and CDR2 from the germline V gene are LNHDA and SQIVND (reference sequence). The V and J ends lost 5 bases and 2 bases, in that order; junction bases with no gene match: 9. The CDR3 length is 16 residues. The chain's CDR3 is CASSANRGLGQETQYF. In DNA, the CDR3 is TGTGCCAGTAGTGCGAACAGGGGGCTCGGTCAAGAGACCCAGTACTTC.

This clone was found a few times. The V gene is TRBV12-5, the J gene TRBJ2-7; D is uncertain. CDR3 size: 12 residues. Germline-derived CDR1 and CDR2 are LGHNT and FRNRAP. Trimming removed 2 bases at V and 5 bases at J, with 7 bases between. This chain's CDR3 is CASGLFRHEQYF. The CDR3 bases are TGTGCTAGTGGTTTGTTCAGGCACGAGCAGTACTTC.

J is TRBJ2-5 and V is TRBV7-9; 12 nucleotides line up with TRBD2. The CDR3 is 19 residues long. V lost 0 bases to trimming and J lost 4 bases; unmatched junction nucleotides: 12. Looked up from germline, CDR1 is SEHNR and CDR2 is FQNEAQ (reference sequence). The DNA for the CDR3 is TGTGCCAGCAGCTTAGCGCCGGCTAGCGGGGGGGTTTGGAGAGAGACCCAGTACTTC. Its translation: CASSLAPASGGVWRETQYF.

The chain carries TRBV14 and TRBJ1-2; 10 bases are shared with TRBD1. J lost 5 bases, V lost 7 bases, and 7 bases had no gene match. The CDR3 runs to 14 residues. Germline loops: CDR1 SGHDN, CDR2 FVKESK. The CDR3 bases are TGTGCCAGCACCCCCGGACAGGGGGTTTATGGCTACACCTTC. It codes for CASTPGQGVYGYTF.

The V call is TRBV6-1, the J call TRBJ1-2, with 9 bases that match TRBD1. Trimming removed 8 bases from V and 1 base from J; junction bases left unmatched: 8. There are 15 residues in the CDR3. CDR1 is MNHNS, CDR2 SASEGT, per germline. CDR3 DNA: TGTGCCAGCGTGGAACGGGACAGGGTTAACTATGGCTACACCTTC. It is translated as CASVERDRVNYGYTF.

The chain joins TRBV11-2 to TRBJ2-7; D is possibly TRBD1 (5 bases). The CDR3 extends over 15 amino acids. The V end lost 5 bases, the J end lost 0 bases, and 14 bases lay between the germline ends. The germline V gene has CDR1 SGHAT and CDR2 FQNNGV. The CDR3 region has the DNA TGTGCCAGCAGCACCTCCCACGACAGCTCCTACGAGCAGTACTTC. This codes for CASSTSHDSSYEQYF.

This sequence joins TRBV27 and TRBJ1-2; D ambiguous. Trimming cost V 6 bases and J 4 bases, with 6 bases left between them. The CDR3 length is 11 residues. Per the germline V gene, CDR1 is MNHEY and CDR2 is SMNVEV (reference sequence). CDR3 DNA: TGTGCCAGCAGGAGCACCTATGGCTACACCTTC. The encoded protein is CASRSTYGYTF.

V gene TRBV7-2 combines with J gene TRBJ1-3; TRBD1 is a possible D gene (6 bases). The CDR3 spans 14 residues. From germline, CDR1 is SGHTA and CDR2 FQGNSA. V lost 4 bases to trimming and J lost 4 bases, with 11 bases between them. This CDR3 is CASSSTGWGNTIYF. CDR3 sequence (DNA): TGTGCCAGCAGCTCGACAGGTTGGGGAAACACCATATATTTT.

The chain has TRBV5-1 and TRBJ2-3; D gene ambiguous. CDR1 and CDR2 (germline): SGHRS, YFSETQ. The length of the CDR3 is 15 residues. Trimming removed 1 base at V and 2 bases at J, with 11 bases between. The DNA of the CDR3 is TGCGCCAGCAGCTTGATTGACACCTACACAGATACGCAGTATTTT. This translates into CASSLIDTYTDTQYF.

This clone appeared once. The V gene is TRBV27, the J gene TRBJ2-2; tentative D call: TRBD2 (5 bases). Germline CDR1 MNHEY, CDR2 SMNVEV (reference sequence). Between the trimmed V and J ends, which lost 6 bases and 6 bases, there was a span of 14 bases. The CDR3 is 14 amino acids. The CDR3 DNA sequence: TGTGCCAGCAGCCTTGTGGCGGGTGCCGGGGAGCTGTTTTTT. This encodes CASSLVAGAGELFF.

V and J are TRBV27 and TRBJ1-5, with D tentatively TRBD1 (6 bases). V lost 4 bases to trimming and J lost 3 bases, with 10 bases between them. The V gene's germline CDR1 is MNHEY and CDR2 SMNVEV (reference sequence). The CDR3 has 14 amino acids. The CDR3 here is CASSSGAFNQPQHF. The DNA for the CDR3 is TGTGCCAGCAGTTCAGGGGCCTTCAATCAGCCCCAGCATTTT.

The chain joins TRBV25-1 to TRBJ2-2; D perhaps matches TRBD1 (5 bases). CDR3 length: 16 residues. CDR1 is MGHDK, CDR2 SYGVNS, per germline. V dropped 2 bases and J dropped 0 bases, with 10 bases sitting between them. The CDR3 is CASSEPRAPNTGELFF. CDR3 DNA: TGTGCCAGCAGTGAACCCAGGGCTCCGAACACCGGGGAGCTGTTTTTT.

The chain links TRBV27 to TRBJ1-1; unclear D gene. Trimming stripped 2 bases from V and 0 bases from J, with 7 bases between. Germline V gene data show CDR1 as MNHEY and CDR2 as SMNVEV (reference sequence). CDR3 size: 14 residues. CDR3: CASSLPGMNTEAFF. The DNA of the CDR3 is TGTGCCAGCAGTTTACCCGGAATGAACACTGAAGCTTTCTTT.

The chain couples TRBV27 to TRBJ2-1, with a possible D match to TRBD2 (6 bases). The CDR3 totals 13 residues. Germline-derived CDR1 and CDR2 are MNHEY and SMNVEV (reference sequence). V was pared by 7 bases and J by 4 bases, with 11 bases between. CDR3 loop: CASMGDFYNEQFF. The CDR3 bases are TGTGCCAGCATGGGGGACTTTTACAATGAGCAGTTCTTC.

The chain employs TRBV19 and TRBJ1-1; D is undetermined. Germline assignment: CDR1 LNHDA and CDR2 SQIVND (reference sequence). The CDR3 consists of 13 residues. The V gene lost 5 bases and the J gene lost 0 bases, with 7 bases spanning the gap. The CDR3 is CASSPGVNTEAFF. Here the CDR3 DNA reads TGTGCCAGTAGTCCCGGGGTGAACACTGAAGCTTTCTTT.

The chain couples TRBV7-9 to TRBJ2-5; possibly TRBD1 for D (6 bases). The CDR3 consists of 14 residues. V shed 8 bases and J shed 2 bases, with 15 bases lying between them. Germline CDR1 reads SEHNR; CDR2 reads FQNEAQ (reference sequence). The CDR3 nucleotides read TGTGCCAGCGGACAACAGGGAAGGCAAGAGACCCAGTACTTC. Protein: CASGQQGRQETQYF.